The 24 T cell receptor beta chains below were found in one sample sequenced in a study of blood T cell repertoires in COVID-19. Method: immunoSEQ multiplex PCR; TCRdb's copy keeps in-frame clones and lacks some. Among about 250,000 clones listed, almost 85% were seen once. Sample: PBMCs or T cells enriched from blood (not recorded which). These receptors were obtained from a woman aged 50 to 65 with acute COVID-19.

The J gene is TRBJ1-1, the V gene TRBV14; D may be TRBD1 (5 bases). CDR1 is SGHDN, CDR2 FVKESK, per germline. The CDR3 totals 12 residues. The V end was cut by 3 bases, the J end by 10 bases, with 12 bases between. CDR3 bases: TGTGCCAGCAGCCATTCAGGGTCCGTAGCTTTCTTT. It yields the protein CASSHSGSVAFF. The full variable domain, its missing parts supplied by reference TRBV14 and TRBJ1-1, is EAGVTQFPSHSVIEKGQTVTLRCDPISGHDNLYWYRRVMGKEIKFLLHFVKESKQDESGMPNNRFLAERTGGTYSTLKVQPAELEDSGVYFCASSHSGSVAFFGQGTRLTVV.

The chain recombines TRBV4-3 with TRBJ2-6; 8 bases align to TRBD1. With 4 bases clipped from V and 4 bases from J, the junction kept 3 bases outside the gene matches. CDR1 is LGHNA, CDR2 YSLEER, per germline. CDR3 length: 15 residues. The CDR3 nucleotides are TGCGCCAGCAGCCCGCGGGACAGGGGGGCCAACGTCCTGACTTTC. It specifies CASSPRDRGANVLTF.

This chain connects TRBV30 to TRBJ1-2; weak D call: TRBD1 (5 bases). V lost 4 bases and J lost 3, with 12 bases in between. This CDR3 comprises 13 residues. Germline loops: CDR1 GTSNPN, CDR2 SVGIG (reference sequence). In nucleotides, the CDR3 is TGTGCCTGGATGCGGCAGGGTGACTATGGCTACACCTTC. It translates to CAWMRQGDYGYTF.

The V and J genes are TRBV15 and TRBJ1-3; TRBD1 is a possible D gene (5 bases). From germline, CDR1 is LNHNV and CDR2 YYDKDF (reference sequence). Trimming shortened V by 1 base and J by 0 bases, and 13 bases separated the two germline ends. The CDR3 is made up of 17 amino acids. The CDR3 loop is CATSRGGRGPSGNTIYF. In DNA, the CDR3 is TGTGCCACCAGCAGAGGAGGGCGGGGACCCTCTGGAAACACCATATATTTT.

V and J are TRBV6-5 and TRBJ1-6; the D is unclear. Germline-derived CDR1 and CDR2 are MNHEY and SVGAGI. The CDR3 runs 15 residues. V lost 2 bases to trimming and J lost 9 bases, with 14 bases between them. As DNA, the CDR3 is TGTGCCAGCAGTTACATGAAGGAGGATTCTTCACCCCTCCACTTT. It translates to CASSYMKEDSSPLHF.

Regarding this clone: Different DNA sequences within this sample yield the same CDR3. The chain employs TRBV19 and TRBJ2-7; 12 nucleotides agree with TRBD2. Germline V gene sequence: CDR1 LNHDA, CDR2 SQIVND (reference sequence). V shed 5 bases and J 6 bases; nucleotides not matched to a gene: 2. The CDR3 runs to 13 residues. The CDR3 DNA is TGTGCCAGTAGTCCGGGACTAGCGGGCGAGCAGTACTTC. Translation: CASSPGLAGEQYF.

In this sample, this clone turned up a few times. The chain recombines TRBV7-9 with TRBJ2-2; TRBD1 aligns across 8 bases. Germline CDR1 is SEHNR and CDR2 is FQNEAQ (reference sequence). The CDR3 has 15 amino acids. The junction had 4 bases not matched to a gene; V was cut back by 4 bases and J by 3 bases. The CDR3 loop is CASSSGQVYTGELFF. CDR3 nucleotide sequence: TGTGCCAGCAGCTCGGGACAGGTTTACACCGGGGAGCTGTTTTTT.

This clone occurred a few times. V gene TRBV29-1 combines with J gene TRBJ1-1; D may be TRBD1 (6 bases). Germline V lookup: CDR1 SQVTM, CDR2 ANQGSEA. CDR3 length: 13 amino acids. Trimming pared 7 bases from V and 4 bases from J, leaving 16 bases between. CDR3 in DNA: TGCAGCGCTCAATCACAGGGATTCACTGAAGCTTTCTTT. Amino acid sequence: CSAQSQGFTEAFF.

This clone was seen a single time. This chain connects TRBV4-3 to TRBJ2-7; TRBD2 matches 9 bases. Germline lookup yields CDR1 LGHNA and CDR2 YSLEER. V lost 0 bases and J lost 4; bases outside the gene matches: 7. CDR3 length: 16 residues. The CDR3 nucleotides are TGCGCCAGCAGCCAAGATGCGGCGGGGGGGCCGTACGAGCAGTACTTC. It codes for CASSQDAAGGPYEQYF.

The chain joins TRBV5-1 to TRBJ2-1; D may be TRBD1 (6 bases). V was pared by 4 bases and J by 7 bases, with 15 bases between. The CDR3 has 14 amino acids. Germline CDR1 and CDR2: SGHRS and YFSETQ. The CDR3 nucleotides read TGCGCCAGCAGCCTATCAGGGGAGTGGAATGAGCAGTTCTTC. Its protein product is CASSLSGEWNEQFF.

The rearrangement uses TRBV5-6 and TRBJ1-2; 8 positions agree with TRBD1. Germline CDR1 is SGHDT and CDR2 is YYEEEE. Germline trimming cut 8 bases from V and 4 bases from J; bases unmatched to any gene: 13. CDR3 length: 15 residues. CDR3 nucleotides: TGTGCCAGTCAGCTTTCCAGGGGGCTTGGCTATGGCTACACCTTC. Its translation: CASQLSRGLGYGYTF. The entire variable domain, with the rest obtained from reference TRBV5-6 and TRBJ1-2, is as follows: DAGVTQSPTHLIKTRGQQVTLRCSPKSGHDTVSWYQQALGQGPQFIFQYYEEEERQRGNFPDRFSGHQFPNYSSELNVNALLLGDSALYLCASQLSRGLGYGYTFGSGTRLTVV.

The chain uses TRBV9 and TRBJ1-2; 9 positions agree with TRBD1. V lost 0 bases, J lost 8 bases, and 8 bases stayed unmatched. The V gene's germline CDR1 is SGDLS and CDR2 YYNGEE. This CDR3 contains 15 residues. CDR3 loop: CASSVATGQGGGYTF. In nucleotides, the CDR3 is TGTGCCAGCAGCGTAGCTACGGGACAGGGTGGAGGCTACACCTTC. The variable domain in full, completed from reference TRBV9 and TRBJ1-2, reads DSGVTQTPKHLITATGQRVTLRCSPRSGDLSVYWYQQSLDQGLQFLIQYYNGEERAKGNILERFSAQQFPDLHSELNLSSLELGDSALYFCASSVATGQGGGYTFGSGTRLTVV.

The rearrangement uses TRBV29-1 and TRBJ2-7; 12 bases are shared with TRBD2. The CDR3 covers 14 residues. V lost 6 bases to trimming and J lost 5 bases; unmatched junction nucleotides: 8. Germline V gene lookup returns CDR1 SQVTM and CDR2 ANQGSEA. CDR3 protein: CSVGGLAGTNEQYF. CDR3 DNA sequence: TGCAGCGTGGGCGGACTAGCGGGGACGAACGAGCAGTACTTC.

This clone appeared once. In DNA, the CDR3 is TGTGCCAGCAGCACCCTGTCCGGGACAGTTGGAAACACCATATATTTT. Translating gives CASSTLSGTVGNTIYF. This sequence joins TRBV7-6 and TRBJ1-3, with 7 nucleotides matching TRBD1. Germline values: CDR1 SGHVS, CDR2 FNYEAQ. This CDR3 region has 16 residues. V was pared by 5 bases and J by 3 bases, with 10 bases of the junction left unmatched.

The chain is built from TRBV7-9 and TRBJ1-1; tentatively, D is TRBD1 (5 bases). CDR1 and CDR2 (germline): SEHNR, FQNEAQ (reference sequence). Trimming pared 7 bases from V and 6 bases from J, leaving 15 bases between. There are 13 residues in the CDR3. CDR3 bases: TGTGCCAGCAACGTCAGGGTTTTCCCTGAAGCTTTCTTT. This codes for CASNVRVFPEAFF.

The rearrangement links TRBV7-9 to TRBJ1-2; unclear D gene. The CDR3 extends over 12 amino acids. Trimming stripped 5 bases from V and 5 bases from J, with 9 bases between. Germline V gene lookup returns CDR1 SEHNR and CDR2 FQNEAQ (reference sequence). CDR3 nucleotides: TGTGCCAGCAGCCCTAGGAGTTATGGCTACACCTTC. Translation gives CASSPRSYGYTF. The whole variable domain, filled in from reference TRBV7-9 and TRBJ1-2, reads DTGVSQNPRHKITKRGQNVTFRCDPISEHNRLYWYRQTLGQGPEFLTYFQNEAQLEKSRLLSDRFSAERPKGSFSTLEIQRTEQGDSAMYLCASSPRSYGYTFGSGTRLTVV.

This clone was counted a single time. The rearrangement links TRBV3-1 (or the pseudogene TRBV3-2) to TRBJ2-3; 7 bases match TRBD2. V lost 4 bases to trimming and J lost 2 bases; unmatched junction nucleotides: 12. Looked up from germline, CDR1 is LGHDT and CDR2 is YNNKEL (reference sequence). This CDR3 contains 17 residues. CDR3 DNA: TGTGCCAGCAGCCGTCCCCTCGCCAGCGGGGCCACAGATACGCAGTATTTT. Translated: CASSRPLASGATDTQYF.

This clone was counted a single time. The gene calls are TRBV2 and TRBJ1-1, with TRBD1 matching 8 bases. The trim removed 6 bases at V and 6 bases at J, leaving 9 bases unmatched. The CDR3 sequence is 14 residues long. Germline V gene lookup returns CDR1 SNHLY and CDR2 FYNNEI. The CDR3 region has the DNA TGTGCCAGCAGACCGACAGGGGTTGGGTCTGAAGCTTTCTTT. The encoded protein is CASRPTGVGSEAFF.

V gene TRBV19 combines with J gene TRBJ1-2; D is ambiguous. The CDR3 contains 13 residues. Germline loops: CDR1 LNHDA, CDR2 SQIVND (reference sequence). V dropped 2 bases and J dropped 5 bases, with 9 bases sitting between them. This CDR3 reads CASSIQAQYGYTF. The CDR3 bases are TGTGCCAGTAGTATACAGGCGCAATATGGCTACACCTTC.

This clone was seen ten or more times. The rearrangement uses TRBV4-2 and TRBJ2-7; 8 bases map to TRBD2. This CDR3 has 19 residues. Unmatched junction bases numbered 16, after V lost 3 bases and J lost 0 bases. Per the germline V gene, CDR1 is LGHNA and CDR2 is YNFKEQ. The CDR3 region is CASSQEPRGAGGPSYEQYF. The DNA of the CDR3 is TGTGCCAGCAGCCAGGAACCCCGAGGGGCGGGGGGTCCCTCCTACGAGCAGTACTTC.

This chain uses TRBV7-2 with TRBJ2-1; TRBD1 matches 8 bases. This CDR3 has 15 amino acids. With 4 bases clipped from V and 5 bases from J, the junction kept 7 bases outside the gene matches. Germline lookup yields CDR1 SGHTA and CDR2 FQGNSA. In nucleotides, the CDR3 is TGTGCCAGCAGCTACCACGGACAGGGTAACAATGAGCAGTTCTTC. Amino acids: CASSYHGQGNNEQFF.

The chain uses TRBV19 and TRBJ2-5, with 7 bases lining up with TRBD2. The CDR3 sequence is 15 residues long. V lost 6 bases to trimming and J lost 5 bases; unmatched junction nucleotides: 12. Germline V gives CDR1 LNHDA, CDR2 SQIVND (reference sequence). CDR3 amino acids: CASRSLAGDPETQYF. CDR3 in DNA: TGTGCCAGTAGGAGTCTGGCGGGGGACCCTGAGACCCAGTACTTC. The complete variable domain, with remaining parts taken from reference TRBV19 and TRBJ2-5, reads DGGITQSPKYLFRKEGQNVTLSCEQNLNHDAMYWYRQDPGQGLRLIYYSQIVNDFQKGDIAEGYSVSREKKESFPLTVTSAQKNPTAFYLCASRSLAGDPETQYFGPGTRLLVL.

This clone appeared a single time. This chain joins TRBV18 and TRBJ1-1; weak D call: TRBD1 (6 bases). There are 15 residues in the CDR3. Germline CDR1 is KGHSH and CDR2 is LQKENI. The ends were cut back, 0 bases at V and 0 bases at J, with 8 bases in the middle. CDR3 nucleotides: TGTGCCAGCTCACCACCGAACAGGGTGAACACTGAAGCTTTCTTT. As protein: CASSPPNRVNTEAFF. The entire variable domain, with the rest obtained from reference TRBV18 and TRBJ1-1, is as follows: NAGVMQNPRHLVRRRGQEARLRCSPMKGHSHVYWYRQLPEEGLKFMVYLQKENIIDESGMPKERFSAEFPKEGPSILRIQQVVRGDSAAYFCASSPPNRVNTEAFFGQGTRLTVV.

This clone was found a few times. This chain connects TRBV19 to TRBJ1-4, with 7 bases that match TRBD1. The ends lost 1 base at V and 8 bases at J; junction bases unmatched: 7. The CDR3 extends over 15 amino acids. Germline V CDR1 and CDR2: LNHDA, SQIVND (reference sequence). For the CDR3, the DNA is TGTGCCAGTAGTATAGTTGGTCAGGGGGAGGAAAAACTGTTTTTT. This gives the protein CASSIVGQGEEKLFF.